This T cell receptor (beta chain) emerged from a study of blood T cell repertoires in COVID-19. This CDR3 comprises 15 residues. Germline loops: CDR1 SNHLY, CDR2 FYNNEI. The J segment lost 4 bases and the V segment lost 6 bases, leaving 6 bases of the junction unmatched. Generated by immunoSEQ multiplex PCR, the TCRdb table keeps only in-frame clones and is missing some. This table has 350,000 to 400,000 clones, 90% appearing once. This clone has a handful of counts. The J gene is TRBJ2-1, the V gene TRBV2, with 10 bases aligning to TRBD2. The sequence derives from a man aged 18 to 29 with active or convalescent COVID-19. The sequenced material came from peripheral blood. CDR3 amino acids: CASRHSGGAYNEQFF. CDR3 coding DNA: TGTGCCAGCAGACACAGCGGGGGGGCATACAATGAGCAGTTCTTC.